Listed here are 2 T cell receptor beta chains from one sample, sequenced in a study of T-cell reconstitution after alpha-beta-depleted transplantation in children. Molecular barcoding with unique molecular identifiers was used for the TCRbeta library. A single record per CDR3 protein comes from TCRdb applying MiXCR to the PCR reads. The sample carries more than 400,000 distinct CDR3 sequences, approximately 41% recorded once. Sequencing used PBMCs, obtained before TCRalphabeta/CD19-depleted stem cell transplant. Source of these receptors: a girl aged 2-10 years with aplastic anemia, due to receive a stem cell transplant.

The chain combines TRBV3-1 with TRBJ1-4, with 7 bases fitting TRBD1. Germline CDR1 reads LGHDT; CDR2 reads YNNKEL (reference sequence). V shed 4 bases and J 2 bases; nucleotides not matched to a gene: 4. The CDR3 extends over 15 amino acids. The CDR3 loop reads CASSPETGTNEKLFF. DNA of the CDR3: TGTGCCAGCAGCCCGGAGACAGGGACTAATGAAAAACTGTTTTTT.

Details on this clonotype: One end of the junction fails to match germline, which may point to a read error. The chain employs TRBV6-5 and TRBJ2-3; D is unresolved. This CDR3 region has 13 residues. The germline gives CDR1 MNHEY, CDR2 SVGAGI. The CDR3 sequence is CASSYLRGDTQNF. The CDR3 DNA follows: TGTGCCAGCAGTTACTTGCGCGGAGATACGCAGAATTTT.